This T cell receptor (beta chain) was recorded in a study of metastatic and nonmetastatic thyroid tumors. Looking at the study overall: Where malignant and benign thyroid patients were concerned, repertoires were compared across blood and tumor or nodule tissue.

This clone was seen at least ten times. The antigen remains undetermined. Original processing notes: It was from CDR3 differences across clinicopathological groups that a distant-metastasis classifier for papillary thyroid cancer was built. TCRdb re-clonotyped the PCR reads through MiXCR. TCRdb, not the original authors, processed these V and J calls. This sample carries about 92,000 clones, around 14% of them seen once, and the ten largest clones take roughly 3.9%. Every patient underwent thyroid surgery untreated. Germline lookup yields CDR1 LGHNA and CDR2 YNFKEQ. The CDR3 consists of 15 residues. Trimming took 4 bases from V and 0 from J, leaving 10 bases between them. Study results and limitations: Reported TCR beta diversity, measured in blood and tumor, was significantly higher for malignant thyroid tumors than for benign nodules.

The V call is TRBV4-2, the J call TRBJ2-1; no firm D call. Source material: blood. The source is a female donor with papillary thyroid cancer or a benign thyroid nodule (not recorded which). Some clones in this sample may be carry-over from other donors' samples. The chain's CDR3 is CASSPLESSYNEQFF. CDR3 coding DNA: TGTGCCAGCAGCCCTCTTGAGAGCTCCTACAATGAGCAGTTCTTC.